These T cell receptor beta chains were read from a single sample in a study of blood T cells in healthy people across ages. TCRdb redid the calling of the 5' RACE reads with MiXCR, one entry per CDR3 protein. This table has about 1.5 million distinct CDR3 sequences, 42% appearing once. Source material: blood. Receptors originate from a woman aged 18-29 years in good health. CDR3s include the opening cysteine and the closing phenylalanine or tryptophan. D genes are given only for firm matches. Clone size is shown for a subset of rows, as once, few, many or a class of expanded clone.

d_call clone_size j_call v_call cdr3_aa cdr3_nt
. . TRBJ1-2 TRBV10-3 CVISLTDELNYGYTF TGTGTCATCAGTTTGACAGACGAACTCAACTATGGCTACACCTTC
TRBD2 . TRBJ2-1 TRBV10-3 CAIRTSGPNEQFF TGTGCCATCAGAACTAGCGGACCTAATGAGCAGTTCTTC
. few TRBJ1-2 TRBV25-1 CASSEFRGANYGYTF TGTGCCAGCAGTGAGTTTAGAGGGGCCAACTATGGCTACACCTTC
. few TRBJ2-4 TRBV5-6 CASSLAGSLAKNIQYF TGTGCCAGCAGCTTGGCAGGATCACTAGCCAAAAACATTCAGTACTTC
. few TRBJ1-1 TRBV5-1 CASSLRASNTEAFF TGCGCCAGCAGCTTGAGGGCCTCGAACACTGAAGCTTTCTTT
TRBD2 . TRBJ2-3 TRBV7-2 CASSLGLAGGPVISDTQYF TGTGCCAGCAGTTTAGGACTAGCGGGAGGCCCGGTAATATCAGATACGCAGTATTTT
TRBD1 few TRBJ1-2 TRBV7-9 CASSLAPRGLDYGYTF TGTGCCAGCAGCTTAGCTCCCAGGGGGCTAGACTATGGCTACACCTTC
. . TRBJ2-7 TRBV7-9 CASSPAGILHNEQYF TGTGCCAGCAGCCCCGCAGGAATTCTCCACAATGAGCAGTACTTC
TRBD1 . TRBJ2-1 TRBV9 CASSAGGRDEQFF TGTGCCAGCAGCGCAGGGGGCAGGGATGAGCAGTTCTTC
TRBD2 . TRBJ2-4 TRBV10-3 CAISATVSEREASSLTKNIQYF TGTGCCATCAGCGCTACAGTAAGCGAGCGGGAGGCCTCTAGTCTAACCAAAAACATTCAGTACTTC
TRBD1 . TRBJ2-5 TRBV5-1 CASSLNRGHQETQYF TGCGCCAGCAGCCTGAACAGGGGGCACCAAGAGACCCAGTACTTC
. . TRBJ1-1 TRBV27 CASSLVGGKREAFF TGTGCCAGCAGTTTGGTAGGGGGTAAAAGGGAAGCTTTCTTT
. . TRBJ1-2 TRBV29-1 CSVEDSGGYTF TGCAGCGTTGAAGATTCGGGGGGCTACACCTTC
. once TRBJ2-1 TRBV20-1 CSARVGTEGSYNEQFF TGCAGTGCTAGGGTCGGGACGGAGGGGTCCTACAATGAGCAGTTCTTC
TRBD1 . TRBJ2-2 TRBV4-1 CASSQPGQDPAGELFF TGCGCCAGCAGCCAACCCGGACAGGACCCCGCCGGGGAGCTGTTTTTT
TRBD2 . TRBJ2-3 TRBV6-5 CASSSTVTSGGRTDTQYF TGTGCCAGCAGTTCCACCGTCACTAGCGGGGGTCGCACAGATACGCAGTATTTT
. . TRBJ1-5 TRBV6-1 CATGAEYSNQPQHF TGTGCCACCGGCGCAGAATATAGCAATCAGCCCCAGCATTTT
. . TRBJ2-3 TRBV3-1 CASSPLGSRDTQYF TGTGCCAGCAGCCCCTTAGGTAGCCGAGATACGCAGTATTTT
. . TRBJ1-5 TRBV28 CASSLTGRSNQPQHF TGTGCCAGCAGTTTGACGGGAAGGAGCAATCAGCCCCAGCATTTT
TRBD2 . TRBJ2-3 TRBV3-1 CASSPVAGGGTDTQYF TGTGCCAGCAGCCCCGTAGCGGGGGGGGGCACAGATACGCAGTATTTT
TRBD1 . TRBJ1-4 TRBV20-1 CSARDPGGDRGNEKLFF TGCAGTGCTAGAGACCCCGGGGGGGACAGGGGAAATGAAAAACTGTTTTTT
. . TRBJ2-3 TRBV7-9 CASSLAPTVSTDTQYF TGTGCCAGCAGCTTAGCGCCGACAGTTAGCACAGATACGCAGTATTTT
. once TRBJ2-7 TRBV12-3/TRBV12-4 CASCSNYEQYF TGTGCCAGCTGTTCGAACTACGAGCAGTACTTC
. . TRBJ1-3 TRBV10-3 CAISEFVSGSGNTIYF TGTGCCATCAGTGAGTTCGTATCCGGCTCTGGAAACACCATATATTTT
TRBD1 . TRBJ2-3 TRBV4-1 CASSQGWGQGEDTQYF TGCGCCAGCAGCCAGGGCTGGGGACAGGGGGAAGATACGCAGTATTTT
TRBD2 . TRBJ2-5 TRBV20-1 CSARDPSSGGFQETQYF TGCAGTGCTAGAGATCCCTCTAGCGGGGGCTTTCAAGAGACCCAGTACTTC
. . TRBJ2-2 TRBV29-1 CSVESGELFF TGCAGCGTTGAATCCGGGGAGCTGTTTTTT
. . TRBJ1-1 TRBV5-5 CASSLGLWDYTEAFF TGTGCCAGCAGCTTAGGCCTATGGGATTACACTGAAGCTTTCTTT
. . TRBJ2-3 TRBV5-6 CASRRLASEDTQYF TGTGCCAGCAGACGACTGGCCTCCGAAGATACGCAGTATTTT
. many TRBJ2-6 TRBV6-5 CASSYSGSGANVLTF TGTGCCAGCAGTTACTCGGGCTCTGGGGCCAACGTCCTGACTTTC
. . TRBJ2-7 TRBV20-1 CSARSGRSYNEQYF TGCAGTGCTAGGAGCGGGCGCTCCTACAATGAGCAGTACTTC